This T cell receptor beta chain stems from a study of T cells expressing NK-cell markers. The overall study: All TCR beta repertoires analysed originated from sorted CD3+CD56+NKG2C+, CD3+CD56+NKG2C- and CD3+CD56-NKG2C+ T cells. One of eight sequenced donors was HCMV-seronegative; the other seven were seropositive.

On this clonotype: Its antigen remains unknown.

Study-wide findings and caveats: Dominant NKG2C+ clonotypes made up about 1.0-7.0% of CD8+ T cells in a handful of donors.

The cDNA for TCR beta came from 5'RACE template switching with UMIs. TCRdb re-analyzed the 5' RACE reads; it lists each CDR3 protein once, without DNA. This sample's table reports about 150,000 distinct CDR3 sequences. The germline V gene has CDR1 SEHNR and CDR2 FQNEAQ (reference sequence). The CDR3 covers 12 residues. The sequence was collected from a man younger than 30 in good health. The sequenced sample consisted of blood T cells: a sorted CD56 or NKG2C T cell subset, CD4+ or CD8+ T cells, or bulk PBMC T cells (not recorded which). This chain uses TRBV7-9 with TRBJ2-7; with no DNA, the TCRdb D assignment of TRBD2 cannot be verified. The CDR3: CASSITSGEQYF.